These 6 T cell receptor beta chains came from one sample sequenced in a study of blood T cell repertoires in COVID-19 (dated by TCRdb to 2018 to 2020). The method behind the library was the immunoSEQ multiplex PCR assay. Sourced from immuneACCESS, this table was stored by TCRdb with only in-frame sequences that have V and J called. A share of the clones is absent; for the studies checked, an unresolved V gene accounts for under half, and the remainder has no known explanation. A total of about 260,000 clones appear in this sample, just under 85% of them only once. Of the sample, 1.5% to 2% is held by the ten largest clones. Sequencing was carried out using peripheral blood. Every receptor here comes from an elderly woman with acute or convalescent COVID-19.

The V gene is TRBV19, the J gene TRBJ2-1, with 9 bases lining up with TRBD2. Per germline, CDR1 LNHDA and CDR2 SQIVND (reference sequence). The CDR3 consists of 15 residues. The ends lost 3 bases at V and 4 bases at J; junction bases unmatched: 4. The CDR3 nucleotides read TGTGCCAGTAGTATGGTAGCGGGAGAGTACAATGAGCAGTTCTTC. It encodes CASSMVAGEYNEQFF.

V usage is TRBV4-1 and J usage is TRBJ2-4; possible D gene TRBD1, 5 bases. CDR1 and CDR2 from the germline V gene are MGHRA and YSYEKL. The CDR3 runs to 15 residues. Trimming pared 0 bases from V and 6 bases from J, leaving 12 bases between. The CDR3 nucleotides are TGCGCCAGCAGCCAAGACGGGCGACAGATAAACATTCAGTACTTC. It yields the protein CASSQDGRQINIQYF.

The V call is TRBV4-2, the J call TRBJ1-5; 9 bases match TRBD1. The CDR3 extends over 13 amino acids. From germline, CDR1 is LGHNA and CDR2 YNFKEQ. With 4 bases clipped from V and 9 bases from J, the junction kept 4 bases outside the gene matches. The CDR3 nucleotides are TGTGCCAGCAGCCGACAGGGGGAGGGGCCCCAGCATTTT. Translation: CASSRQGEGPQHF.

The rearrangement links TRBV11-2 to TRBJ1-2, with TRBD1 identical over 12 bases. After removal of 5 bases from V and 8 bases from J, the junction contained 12 bases not matched to a gene. The CDR3 contains 16 residues. Germline V lookup: CDR1 SGHAT, CDR2 FQNNGV. The CDR3: CASSVGTGGRFRGYTF. As DNA, the CDR3 is TGTGCCAGCAGCGTGGGGACAGGGGGCCGGTTTCGGGGCTACACCTTC.

The rearrangement links TRBV6-2 or TRBV6-3 to TRBJ2-2; 8 bases are shared with TRBD2. V was pared by 5 bases and J by 8 bases, with 4 bases of the junction left unmatched. The CDR3 is 13 residues long. Germline CDR1 and CDR2: MNHEY and SVGEGT. CDR3 bases: TGTGCCAGCAGTGGGACTAGGTTAGGGGAGCTGTTTTTT. Encoded protein: CASSGTRLGELFF.

The sample holds a few counts of this clone. The CDR3 sequence: CASSSSGHPMDGYTF. For the CDR3, the DNA is TGCGCCAGCAGCTCCTCGGGACACCCTATGGACGGCTACACCTTC. The V gene is TRBV5-1, the J gene TRBJ1-2, with D tentatively TRBD1 (6 bases). Germline V gene sequence: CDR1 SGHRS, CDR2 YFSETQ. V shed 3 bases and J shed 8 bases, with 20 bases lying between them. The CDR3 runs 15 residues.